These 2 T cell receptor beta chains originate from one sample sequenced in a study of T-cell memory formation after mild COVID-19. TCRdb redid the calling of the 5' RACE reads with MiXCR, one entry per CDR3 protein. Of 400,000 to 500,000 distinct CDR3 sequences in the sample, roughly 24% are singletons; the top ten hold roughly 8.9%. The sequenced sample consisted of PBMCs or a T cell subset sorted from them (not recorded which). The receptors derive from an adult woman who had mild COVID-19 (a few samples of this study predate the infection). Cell type and time point are not known.

The chain employs TRBV6-5 and TRBJ2-1; 12 positions match TRBD2. CDR3 size: 15 residues. V trimming: 2 bases; J trimming: 12 bases; junction bases outside the gene matches: 8. Germline loops: CDR1 MNHEY, CDR2 SVGAGI. The CDR3 is CASSYRASGGARQFF. The CDR3 coding sequence is TGTGCCAGCAGTTACAGGGCTAGCGGGGGGGCAAGGCAGTTCTTC.

This chain links TRBV7-6 with TRBJ2-7, with D maybe TRBD1 (5 bases). The germline V gene has CDR1 SGHVS and CDR2 FNYEAQ. V was cut by 3 bases and J by 3 bases, with 12 bases left in between. The CDR3 consists of 14 residues. The CDR3 here is CASSFTGRSYEQYF. The CDR3 coding sequence is TGTGCCAGCAGCTTTACAGGACGAAGCTACGAGCAGTACTTC.